This record concerns one TCR beta chain sequence. This entry is derived from a study of shared clonotypes between healthy human individuals. CD45RO-negative CD8 cells positively selected for CCR7 made up the naive population, which excluded terminally differentiated effector memory CD45RA+ cells. The germline CDR1 and CDR2 sequences are SGHVS and FNYEAQ. V was clipped by 1 base and J by 2 bases, with 4 bases between them. The CDR3 loop spans 13 amino acids. TCRdb's table, derived via immunoSEQ multiplex PCR, lists solely in-frame clones and lacks some. The table shows fewer than 850,000 clones, with about 96% occurring only once.

V gene TRBV7-6 combines with J gene TRBJ2-3; D gene unclear. This TCR was recovered from a young man in good health. Sequenced sample: naive CD8+ T cells sorted from blood. The CDR3 region is CASSLGPTDTQYF. For the CDR3, the DNA is TGTGCCAGCAGCTTAGGTCCCACAGATACGCAGTATTTT.